This T cell receptor beta chain was recorded in a study of shared clonotypes between healthy human individuals. Those who donated were healthy HIV-negative adults, with no recent acute infections or vaccinations reported. CD4+ cells were split into CD45RA+ naive and CD45RA-negative memory subsets. Repertoires were generated with immunoSEQ multiplex PCR, while TCRdb's copy carries only in-frame clones and drops some. The data show 2.3 million or so clones, approximately 95% seen once. Findings of the study overall: Among donors, the sharing of clonotypes was expected to be influenced by sequencing depth. Generally, naive subsets came out with larger estimated richness than memory subsets.

The CDR3 is 14 residues long. Germline V gene lookup returns CDR1 MGHRA and CDR2 YSYEKL. V lost 5 bases and J lost 5, with 16 bases in between. As regards this clone: Its antigen remains unknown.

The specimen was naive CD4+ T cells from PBMCs. Indicated subset: CD45RA+ positively selected. J is TRBJ2-7 and V is TRBV4-1; possible D gene TRBD2, 5 bases. This sequence was found in a young man in good health. Some clones in this sample may be carry-over from other donors' samples. CDR3: CASSWSTPRDEQYF. The CDR3 coding sequence is TGCGCCAGCAGCTGGAGCACCCCGAGGGACGAGCAGTACTTC.